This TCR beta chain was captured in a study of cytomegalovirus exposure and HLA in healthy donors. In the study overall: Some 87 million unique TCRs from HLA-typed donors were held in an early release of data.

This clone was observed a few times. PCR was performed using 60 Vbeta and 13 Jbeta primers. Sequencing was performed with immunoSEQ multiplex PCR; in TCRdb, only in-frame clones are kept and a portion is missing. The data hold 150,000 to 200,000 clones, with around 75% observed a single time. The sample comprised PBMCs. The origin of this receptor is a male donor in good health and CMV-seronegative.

The CDR3 DNA follows: TGTGCCAGCATCCACCACAGGGGAAACACTGAAGCTTTCTTT. Translated: CASIHHRGNTEAFF. This chain joins TRBV21-1 and TRBJ1-1; the table gives TRBD1 as D, unverified against the DNA. TRBV21-1 is recorded as a pseudogene. The CDR3 is 14 residues long.